These 2 T cell receptor beta chains share one sample of origin, sequenced in a study of graft-versus-host responses after intestinal transplantation. No cognate antigen is known for these TCRs. This table comes from immunoSEQ multiplex PCR, and its TCRdb copy is limited to in-frame clones, with some not included. Among 25,000 to 35,000 clones listed, roughly 80% were seen once. The sample consisted of unstimulated CD8+ T cells sorted from spleen or lymph node cells, taken before intestinal transplant. Receptor source: a human donor who received an intestinal transplant.

This chain uses TRBV7-6 with TRBJ2-7; 8 positions agree with TRBD1. Trimming removed 5 bases from V and 3 bases from J; junction bases left unmatched: 9. This CDR3 contains 15 residues. CDR1 SGHVS and CDR2 FNYEAQ come from the germline V gene. The CDR3 nucleotides read TGTGCCAGCAGCCCTGGGACAGGATTAAACTACGAGCAGTACTTC. Its protein is CASSPGTGLNYEQYF. Complete variable domain (other parts from reference TRBV7-6 and TRBJ2-7): GAGVSQSPRYKVTKRGQDVALRCDPISGHVSLYWYRQALGQGPEFLTYFNYEAQQDKSGLPNDRFSAERPEGSISTLTIQRTEQRDSAMYRCASSPGTGLNYEQYFGPGTRLTVT.

The chain is built from TRBV6-5 and TRBJ2-3, with D possibly TRBD2 on 5 matching bases. V lost 6 bases, J lost 8 bases, and 15 bases lay in between. The CDR3 length is 13 residues. CDR1 is MNHEY, CDR2 SVGAGI, per germline. The DNA of the CDR3 is TGTGCCAGCAGCCAGGTACCGGGATTTACGCAGTATTTT. Amino acid sequence: CASSQVPGFTQYF.